This TCR beta chain was sequenced in a study of human T cells and chemical hapten exposure. Study details: Subjects had 2% DPC placed on roughly 2 cm by roughly 2 cm of upper inner arm skin for sensitization. Each week of the roughly 22-week study, patients had diphenylcyclopropenone applied to the scalp.

V dropped 5 bases and J dropped 5 bases, with 10 bases sitting between them. This CDR3 is built from 13 residues. CDR1 is MRHNA, CDR2 SNTAGT, per germline. Unique molecular identifiers were affixed to discrete cDNA molecules within the library. Each CDR3 protein gets one entry after TCRdb re-called the RACE reads with MiXCR. The sample lists about 94,000 distinct CDR3 sequences, about 9% occurring once. Time point meaning: patch test 2, 6 weeks after DPC sensitization. Treatment here: therapeutic diphenylcyclopropenone sensitization with weekly scalp DPC. This sequence joins TRBV6-4 and TRBJ2-1, with TRBD1 as a possible D gene (6 bases). The receptor was isolated from a woman aged 40 to 55 with alopecia areata. Some clones in this sample may be carry-over from other donors' samples. The sample here was whole blood, taken in connection with sensitization to the hapten diphenylcyclopropenone (DPC). The CDR3: CASSWTVDNEQFF. In DNA form, the CDR3 reads TGTGCCAGCAGTTGGACAGTAGACAATGAGCAGTTCTTC.